Listed below are T cell receptor beta chains from one sample, sequenced in a study of blood T cell repertoires in COVID-19. The assay was immunoSEQ multiplex PCR, and TCRdb's table has in-frame clones only and misses some. Of 150,000 to 200,000 clones in the sample, 80% to 90% were seen once. The sample consisted of peripheral blood. These receptors originate from a man aged 50 to 59 with active or convalescent COVID-19. Each CDR3 is given with its conserved first and last residue. The D gene is left open where the match is weak. Some rows have no size entry. The others give once, few or many, or a class for an expanded clone.

j_call: TRBJ1-2
d_call: TRBD1
cdr3_length: 13
clone_size: NA
v_call: TRBV29-1
cdr3_aa: CSVGQGTSYGYTF
cdr3_nt: TGCAGCGTAGGACAGGGGACCTCCTATGGCTACACCTTC

j_call: TRBJ2-2
d_call: NA
cdr3_length: 11
clone_size: NA
v_call: TRBV12-3/TRBV12-4
cdr3_aa: CAVQNTGELFF
cdr3_nt: TGTGCCGTCCAGAACACCGGGGAGCTGTTTTTT

j_call: TRBJ1-1
d_call: NA
cdr3_length: 15
clone_size: NA
v_call: TRBV30
cdr3_aa: CAWNMQGRVGTEAFF
cdr3_nt: TGTGCCTGGAATATGCAGGGCAGGGTCGGCACTGAAGCTTTCTTT

j_call: TRBJ1-2
d_call: NA
cdr3_length: 13
clone_size: NA
v_call: TRBV5-1
cdr3_aa: CASSLRGESGYTF
cdr3_nt: TGCGCCAGCAGCTTGCGGGGGGAAAGTGGCTACACCTTC

j_call: TRBJ2-1
d_call: TRBD2
cdr3_length: 14
clone_size: NA
v_call: TRBV6-5
cdr3_aa: CASTRTSGRNEQFF
cdr3_nt: TGTGCCAGCACCCGGACTAGCGGGAGAAATGAGCAGTTCTTC

j_call: TRBJ2-6
d_call: NA
cdr3_length: 14
clone_size: NA
v_call: TRBV7-3
cdr3_aa: CASSLGTGANVLTF
cdr3_nt: TGTGCCAGCAGCTTGGGCACTGGGGCCAACGTCCTGACTTTC

j_call: TRBJ1-6
d_call: NA
cdr3_length: 15
clone_size: NA
v_call: TRBV14
cdr3_aa: CASSQDRGYNSPLHF
cdr3_nt: TGTGCCAGCAGCCAAGACAGGGGCTATAATTCACCCCTCCACTTT

j_call: TRBJ1-2
d_call: NA
cdr3_length: 13
clone_size: few
v_call: TRBV3-1/TRBV3-2
cdr3_aa: CASSQGDKYGYTF
cdr3_nt: TGTGCCAGCAGCCAAGGAGATAAGTATGGCTACACCTTC

j_call: TRBJ1-2
d_call: TRBD1
cdr3_length: 17
clone_size: NA
v_call: TRBV4-1
cdr3_aa: CASSQGGGQGANYGYTF
cdr3_nt: TGCGCCAGCAGCCAAGGCGGGGGACAGGGAGCTAACTATGGCTACACCTTC

j_call: TRBJ1-1
d_call: NA
cdr3_length: 14
clone_size: NA
v_call: TRBV6-5
cdr3_aa: CASRPRGSGTEAFF
cdr3_nt: TGTGCCAGCAGGCCGCGGGGGAGCGGGACTGAAGCTTTCTTT

j_call: TRBJ2-3
d_call: NA
cdr3_length: 14
clone_size: NA
v_call: TRBV7-3
cdr3_aa: CASSLRRDTDTQYF
cdr3_nt: TGTGCCAGCAGCTTAAGGAGGGACACAGATACGCAGTATTTT

j_call: TRBJ1-2
d_call: TRBD1
cdr3_length: 12
clone_size: NA
v_call: TRBV30
cdr3_aa: CAWASTGDGYTF
cdr3_nt: TGTGCCTGGGCGTCTACAGGGGACGGCTACACCTTC

j_call: TRBJ2-3
d_call: TRBD2
cdr3_length: 16
clone_size: NA
v_call: TRBV5-1
cdr3_aa: CASRTGSTSVVDTQYF
cdr3_nt: TGCGCCAGCAGAACGGGGTCGACTAGCGTGGTAGATACGCAGTATTTT

j_call: TRBJ1-5
d_call: TRBD1
cdr3_length: 15
clone_size: many
v_call: TRBV2
cdr3_aa: CASSEASTGNQPQHF
cdr3_nt: TGTGCCAGCAGTGAAGCGTCGACAGGGAATCAGCCCCAGCATTTT

j_call: TRBJ1-5
d_call: TRBD1
cdr3_length: 14
clone_size: NA
v_call: TRBV6-1
cdr3_aa: CASSEGSGGQPQHF
cdr3_nt: TGTGCCAGCAGTGAAGGGTCAGGGGGGCAGCCCCAGCATTTT

j_call: TRBJ2-1
d_call: TRBD1
cdr3_length: 16
clone_size: NA
v_call: TRBV30
cdr3_aa: CAWRERTGGAYNEQFF
cdr3_nt: TGTGCCTGGAGGGAGCGGACAGGGGGCGCCTACAATGAGCAGTTCTTC

j_call: TRBJ1-4
d_call: NA
cdr3_length: 16
clone_size: NA
v_call: TRBV5-4
cdr3_aa: CASSLAGGATNEKLFF
cdr3_nt: TGTGCCAGCAGCTTGGCCGGGGGGGCAACTAATGAAAAACTGTTTTTT

j_call: TRBJ1-1
d_call: TRBD1
cdr3_length: 13
clone_size: NA
v_call: TRBV5-6
cdr3_aa: CASSLSGGTEAFF
cdr3_nt: TGTGCCAGCAGCTTGTCAGGGGGCACTGAAGCTTTCTTT